These 26 T cell receptor beta chains share one sample of origin, sequenced in a study of cytomegalovirus exposure and HLA in healthy donors (dated by TCRdb to the late 2010s). Receptor libraries were prepared by the immunoSEQ multiplex PCR assay. The multiplex PCR relied on a mix of 60 forward primers for TCR Vbeta segments and 13 reverse primers for TCR Jbeta segments. Drawn from immuneACCESS, this table holds only the in-frame rearrangements with V and J called that TCRdb kept. Clones are partly lost; checked studies trace under half to an unresolved V gene and leave the rest unexplained. Within this sample are some 85,000 clones, with roughly 84% of them counted one time only. The ten largest clonotypes hold 2% to 3% of the sample. The sample consisted of PBMCs. The origin of the receptors is a woman in her fifties or sixties in good health and CMV-seronegative.

This chain links TRBV6-5 with TRBJ1-2, with TRBD1 as a possible D gene (6 bases). The V and J ends lost 7 bases and 6 bases respectively, with 18 bases between them. The CDR3 runs 14 residues. From germline, CDR1 is MNHEY and CDR2 SVGAGI. The CDR3 sequence is CASTPGERAHGYTF. CDR3 coding DNA: TGTGCCAGCACACCAGGGGAAAGGGCGCATGGCTACACCTTC.

This clone has a single count. The genes are TRBV15 and TRBJ2-7, with 10 bases fitting TRBD2. Germline CDR1 reads LNHNV; CDR2 reads YYDKDF (reference sequence). This CDR3 is built from 15 residues. The junction had 3 bases not matched to a gene; V was cut back by 3 bases and J by 1 base. The DNA of the CDR3 is TGTGCCACCAGCAGCGGGACTAGCGATTCCTACGAGCAGTACTTC. It specifies CATSSGTSDSYEQYF.

A single count supports this clone. The genes are TRBV19 and TRBJ1-4, with 11 bases aligning to TRBD1. With V trimmed by 7 bases and J by 7 bases, 11 bases remained unmatched. Germline loops: CDR1 LNHDA, CDR2 SQIVND (reference sequence). CDR3 length equals 16 residues. In DNA form, the CDR3 reads TGTGCCAGTACCAACGGGTGGACAGGGGGCTTTGAAAAACTGTTTTTT. Its translation is CASTNGWTGGFEKLFF.

The chain employs TRBV27 and TRBJ1-6; D is perhaps TRBD1 (5 bases). V lost 3 bases to trimming and J lost 7 bases, with 16 bases between them. The CDR3 covers 16 residues. Per germline, CDR1 MNHEY and CDR2 SMNVEV (reference sequence). This CDR3 reads CASSFIPGRLNSPLHF. CDR3 sequence (DNA): TGTGCCAGCAGTTTCATTCCAGGGAGGCTAAATTCACCCCTCCACTTT.

This chain uses TRBV9 with TRBJ2-1; 8 bases agree with TRBD2. Germline CDR1 is SGDLS and CDR2 is YYNGEE. J was trimmed by 3 bases and V by 4 bases; bases with no gene match: 9. The length of the CDR3 is 16 residues. As DNA, the CDR3 is TGTGCCAGCAGCCCCTCGGGGGGGGGCCACTACAATGAGCAGTTCTTC. Translation: CASSPSGGGHYNEQFF. The whole variable domain, remainder taken from reference TRBV9 and TRBJ2-1, is DSGVTQTPKHLITATGQRVTLRCSPRSGDLSVYWYQQSLDQGLQFLIQYYNGEERAKGNILERFSAQQFPDLHSELNLSSLELGDSALYFCASSPSGGGHYNEQFFGPGTRLTVL.

The chain has TRBV5-1 and TRBJ2-3; the match to TRBD2 covers 10 bases. Germline CDR1 reads SGHRS; CDR2 reads YFSETQ. J lost 3 bases, V lost 7 bases, and 8 bases had no gene match. This CDR3 comprises 15 residues. The CDR3, as DNA: TGCGCCAGCTCACTAGCGGGAAAGGCGACAGATACGCAGTATTTT. Protein sequence: CASSLAGKATDTQYF.

The V call is TRBV7-2, the J call TRBJ2-3, with 9 positions matching TRBD2. The CDR3 length is 15 residues. The germline CDR1 and CDR2 sequences are SGHTA and FQGNSA. V lost 1 base, J lost 1 base, and 0 bases stayed unmatched. The CDR3 protein is CASSLVAGGTDTQYF. DNA for the CDR3: TGTGCCAGCAGCTTAGTAGCGGGGGGCACAGATACGCAGTATTTT.

This clone has more than one count but fewer than ten. The rearrangement links TRBV5-1 to TRBJ2-1; a weak D match, TRBD2 (5 bases). From germline, CDR1 is SGHRS and CDR2 YFSETQ. CDR3 size: 17 residues. V lost 4 bases and J 7 bases, leaving 24 bases between the germline ends. CDR3 DNA sequence: TGCGCCAGCAGCCTGCAAACGACCCCCGGGATCGCTAATGAGCAGTTCTTC. Translation: CASSLQTTPGIANEQFF.

The gene calls are TRBV7-9 and TRBJ1-2, with TRBD1 identical over 8 bases. V was pared by 1 base and J by 3 bases, with 4 bases of the junction left unmatched. CDR1 and CDR2 from the germline V gene are SEHNR and FQNEAQ (reference sequence). The CDR3 runs 15 residues. The CDR3 spells CASSLGPQGDYGYTF. DNA for the CDR3: TGTGCCAGCAGCTTAGGCCCACAGGGGGACTATGGCTACACCTTC.

The CDR3 here is CASSFGRTSYEQYF. The CDR3 DNA is TGTGCCAGCAGCTTTGGCAGAACCTCCTACGAGCAGTACTTC. V is TRBV5-8 and J is TRBJ2-7; D not certain. Germline V gene lookup returns CDR1 SGHTS and CDR2 YDEGEE. The CDR3 loop spans 14 amino acids. The germline V and J ends were trimmed by 2 bases and 0 bases, with 9 bases remaining between them.

This clone came up once. Compared with germline, one end of the junction differs, possibly owing to a read error. This rearrangement joins TRBV7-7 to TRBJ2-1; D is undetermined. Per the germline V gene, CDR1 is SSHAT and CDR2 is FNYEAQ (reference sequence). The CDR3 extends over 15 amino acids. In DNA, the CDR3 is TGTGCTAGCAGCTTAGGGCCAAGCTCCTACAATGAGCAGTTCTTC. It yields the protein CASSLGPSSYNEQFF.

The rearrangement links TRBV7-2 to TRBJ2-5; possible D gene TRBD1, 7 bases. The CDR3 loop spans 13 amino acids. Germline V lookup: CDR1 SGHTA, CDR2 FQGNSA. The ends were cut back, 4 bases at V and 4 bases at J, with 10 bases in the middle. The CDR3 nucleotides are TGTGCCAGCAGCTCGCAGGGGGGAGAGACCCAGTACTTC. It is translated as CASSSQGGETQYF.

The V gene is TRBV11-2, the J gene TRBJ2-5, with D possibly TRBD2 on 6 matching bases. There are 14 residues in the CDR3. Per the germline V gene, CDR1 is SGHAT and CDR2 is FQNNGV. Trimming removed 0 bases from V and 6 bases from J, with 11 bases in between. The CDR3 protein is CASSLDPSGQTQYF. The CDR3 coding sequence is TGTGCCAGCAGCTTAGATCCCAGCGGGCAGACCCAGTACTTC.

The chain has TRBV4-2 and TRBJ2-4; possible D gene TRBD1, 6 bases. From germline, CDR1 is LGHNA and CDR2 YNFKEQ. The V gene lost 4 bases and the J gene lost 4 bases, with 17 bases spanning the gap. The CDR3 length is 16 residues. For the CDR3, the DNA is TGTGCCAGCAGCCCTCTAGGGTTAAGGGGGAAAAACATTCAGTACTTC. Translation gives CASSPLGLRGKNIQYF.

This clone has only a few counts. This chain uses TRBV6-4 with TRBJ2-3, with 12 bases fitting TRBD1. The CDR3 consists of 15 residues. Germline trimming cut 4 bases from V and 3 bases from J; bases unmatched to any gene: 2. The germline CDR1 and CDR2 sequences are MRHNA and SNTAGT. CDR3 loop: CASSGGQGATDTQYF. As DNA, the CDR3 is TGTGCCAGCAGTGGGGGACAGGGGGCAACAGATACGCAGTATTTT.

Here the CDR3 reads CASRETGTRKNTEAFF. The DNA for the CDR3 is TGTGCCAGCAGGGAGACCGGGACACGAAAAAACACTGAAGCTTTCTTT. The chain uses TRBV2 and TRBJ1-1; maybe TRBD1 (6 bases). V dropped 6 bases and J dropped 2 bases, with 19 bases sitting between them. CDR1 and CDR2 (germline): SNHLY, FYNNEI. The CDR3 loop spans 16 amino acids.

This clone was seen a handful of times. The chain uses TRBV7-3 and TRBJ2-1, with 13 bases that match TRBD2. Losses at the gene ends were 3 bases for V and 8 bases for J; bases not matched to a gene: 4. CDR1 and CDR2 from the germline V gene are SGHTA and FQGTGA. The CDR3 is 15 residues long. Here the CDR3 reads CASSLRLAGGHEQFF. The CDR3, as DNA: TGTGCCAGCAGCTTGAGACTAGCGGGAGGCCATGAGCAGTTCTTC. The full variable domain, its missing parts supplied by reference TRBV7-3 and TRBJ2-1, is GAGVSQTPSNKVTEKGKYVELRCDPISGHTALYWYRQSLGQGPEFLIYFQGTGAADDSGLPNDRFFAVRPEGSVSTLKIQRTERGDSAVYLCASSLRLAGGHEQFFGPGTRLTVL.

This chain uses TRBV7-9 with TRBJ1-2; tentatively, D is TRBD1 (6 bases). The germline gives CDR1 SEHNR, CDR2 FQNEAQ (reference sequence). This CDR3 has 12 amino acids. The V end was cut by 5 bases, the J end by 2 bases, with 6 bases between. CDR3 sequence: CASSGQNYGYTF. In DNA, the CDR3 is TGTGCCAGCAGCGGACAGAACTATGGCTACACCTTC.

This chain links TRBV7-8 with TRBJ1-5; a possible D gene is TRBD1 (5 bases). Per the germline V gene, CDR1 is SGHVS and CDR2 is FQNEAQ. The length of the CDR3 is 17 residues. The V end was cut by 5 bases, the J end by 0 bases, with 17 bases between. CDR3 loop: CASSPGGLDYSNQPQHF. DNA for the CDR3: TGTGCCAGCAGCCCCGGGGGGTTGGACTATAGCAATCAGCCCCAGCATTTT.

This clone was detected only once. The chain employs TRBV25-1 and TRBJ2-1, with 10 positions matching TRBD2. With 8 bases clipped from V and 4 bases from J, the junction kept 8 bases outside the gene matches. Germline lookup yields CDR1 MGHDK and CDR2 SYGVNS. The CDR3 consists of 15 residues. DNA of the CDR3: TGTGCCAGCCGCGGGACTAGCGAGATTTACAATGAGCAGTTCTTC. Translation: CASRGTSEIYNEQFF.

The genes are TRBV15 and TRBJ2-7, with D unresolved. This CDR3 has 15 amino acids. V was pared by 0 bases and J by 0 bases, with 9 bases between. Germline V gene lookup returns CDR1 LNHNV and CDR2 YYDKDF (reference sequence). The CDR3 bases are TGTGCCACCAGCAGAGATAATGCAGACTCCTACGAGCAGTACGTC. Its translation: CATSRDNADSYEQYV.

This clone was counted once. The chain uses TRBV18 and TRBJ2-3, with a possible D match to TRBD1 (6 bases). The V gene's germline CDR1 is KGHSH and CDR2 LQKENI. The CDR3 consists of 15 residues. V was clipped by 5 bases and J by 4 bases, with 16 bases between them. CDR3 nucleotide sequence: TGTGCCAGCTCAGCCAGACAGGACGTATCAGATACGCAGTATTTT. Protein product: CASSARQDVSDTQYF.

This chain connects TRBV5-1 to TRBJ2-7, with 8 positions matching TRBD2. The CDR3 covers 16 residues. V gave up 1 base and J gave up 0 bases; unmatched junction bases: 6. Per germline, CDR1 SGHRS and CDR2 YFSETQ. CDR3 nucleotides: TGCGCCAGCAGCTTGAGAACTAGCGGAGCCTCCTACGAGCAGTACTTC. It specifies CASSLRTSGASYEQYF.

The J gene is TRBJ2-2, the V gene TRBV10-3, with 9 bases aligning to TRBD1. The CDR3 has 17 amino acids. The junction had 10 bases not matched to a gene; V was cut back by 4 bases and J by 4 bases. Germline V lookup: CDR1 ENHRY, CDR2 SYGVKD. The CDR3 nucleotides read TGTGCCATCAGTGGGGTCACAGGGGGCGGTTTCACCGGGGAGCTGTTTTTT. It translates to CAISGVTGGGFTGELFF.

The chain links TRBV5-4 to TRBJ1-1; D perhaps matches TRBD1 (5 bases). Trimming removed 5 bases at V and 5 bases at J, with 13 bases between. CDR1 is SGHNT and CDR2 is YYREEE in the germline V gene (reference sequence). This CDR3 is 13 amino acids long. The CDR3 region has the DNA TGTGCCAGCAGACTACCAGGGATAACTGAAGCTTTCTTT. It specifies CASRLPGITEAFF.

The count of this clone is one. The chain uses TRBV28 and TRBJ2-6; D not resolved. CDR3 size: 12 residues. Germline V lookup: CDR1 MDHEN, CDR2 SYDVKM. V lost 11 bases and J 3 bases, leaving 8 bases between the germline ends. This CDR3 is CALSSGANVLTF. CDR3 sequence (DNA): TGTGCCCTTTCGAGTGGGGCCAACGTCCTGACTTTC.